What follows describes a single T cell receptor beta chain. Its target is unknown. The data derive from a study of regulatory T cells in long-lasting Graves disease. Study observations and caveats: Because few samples were included, accuracy may have been lower. Persistent patients shared more public clonotypes (under 3,000) than newly diagnosed patients (over 900). Persistent Graves' patients showed less TCR diversity than newly diagnosed patients showed.

Arm-PCR of CDR3 regions with iRepertoire HTBI primers generated TCR beta libraries. TCRdb fed the multiplex PCR reads into MiXCR, producing one record per CDR3 protein. Among 650,000 to 850,000 distinct CDR3 sequences, around 30% were seen once, and the ten largest hold roughly 41%. The time point was: persistent/refractory GD, antithyroid drugs over 5 years with positive TRAb. Researchers made the TCR library from RNA that was extracted from PBMCs. The receptor was isolated from a female donor with Graves disease. The source material was peripheral blood mononuclear cells (PBMCs), sampled when the disease was refractory, from a patient treated with antithyroid drugs.

CDR3 region: CASSIQGHQPQHF. The DNA for the CDR3 is TGTGCCAGTAGTATCCAGGGTCATCAGCCCCAGCATTTT. The rearrangement links TRBV19 to TRBJ1-5, with D maybe TRBD1 (5 bases). This CDR3 is built from 13 residues. Germline CDR1 is LNHDA and CDR2 is SQIVND (reference sequence). Between the trimmed V and J ends, which lost 3 bases and 5 bases, there was a span of 8 bases.